This TCR beta chain was retrieved from a study of blood T cell repertoires in COVID-19. In the study overall: Donors in the United States, Italy and Spain gave samples during acute or convalescent COVID-19.

The count of this clone is one. Original analysis: Amplification of reference gene primers provided the estimated nucleated cell counts. This table comes from immunoSEQ multiplex PCR, and its TCRdb copy is limited to in-frame clones, with some not included. V and J calls and clone size follow that table, whereas D and trimming were derived from the DNA. The sample records roughly 250,000 clones, approximately 84% being singletons. The CDR3 is 14 amino acids. Trimming removed 5 bases from V and 5 bases from J; junction bases left unmatched: 7. The germline V gene encodes CDR1 MNHEY and CDR2 SMNVEV (reference sequence).

Sequenced sample: peripheral blood. The receptor comes from an older person with COVID-19, enrolled during active disease. V gene TRBV27 combines with J gene TRBJ2-5; 8 nucleotides match TRBD2. CDR3 DNA sequence: TGTGCCAGCAGTAAGAGGGCTAGCGGGGAGACCCAGTACTTC. This sequence encodes CASSKRASGETQYF.